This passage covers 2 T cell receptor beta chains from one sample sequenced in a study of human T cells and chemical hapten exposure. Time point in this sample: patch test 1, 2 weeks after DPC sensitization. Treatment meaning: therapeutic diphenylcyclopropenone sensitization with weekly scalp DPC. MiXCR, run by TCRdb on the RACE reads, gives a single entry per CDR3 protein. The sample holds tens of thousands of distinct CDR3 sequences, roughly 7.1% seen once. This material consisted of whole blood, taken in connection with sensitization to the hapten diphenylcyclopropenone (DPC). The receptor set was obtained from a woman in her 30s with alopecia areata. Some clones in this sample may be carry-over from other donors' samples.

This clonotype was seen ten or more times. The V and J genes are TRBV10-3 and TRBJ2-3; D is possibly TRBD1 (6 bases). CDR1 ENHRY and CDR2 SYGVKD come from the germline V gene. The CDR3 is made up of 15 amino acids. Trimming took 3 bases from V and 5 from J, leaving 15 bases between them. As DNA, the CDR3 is TGTGCCATCAGTGATATGACAGGTGGGGGAGATACGCAGTATTTT. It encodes CAISDMTGGGDTQYF.

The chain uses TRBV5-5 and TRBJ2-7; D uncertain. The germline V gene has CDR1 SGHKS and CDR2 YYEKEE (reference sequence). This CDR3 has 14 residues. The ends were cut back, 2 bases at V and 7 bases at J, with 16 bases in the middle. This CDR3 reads CASSLGPRVEEQYF. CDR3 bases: TGTGCCAGCAGCTTAGGTCCCAGAGTGGAGGAGCAGTACTTC.